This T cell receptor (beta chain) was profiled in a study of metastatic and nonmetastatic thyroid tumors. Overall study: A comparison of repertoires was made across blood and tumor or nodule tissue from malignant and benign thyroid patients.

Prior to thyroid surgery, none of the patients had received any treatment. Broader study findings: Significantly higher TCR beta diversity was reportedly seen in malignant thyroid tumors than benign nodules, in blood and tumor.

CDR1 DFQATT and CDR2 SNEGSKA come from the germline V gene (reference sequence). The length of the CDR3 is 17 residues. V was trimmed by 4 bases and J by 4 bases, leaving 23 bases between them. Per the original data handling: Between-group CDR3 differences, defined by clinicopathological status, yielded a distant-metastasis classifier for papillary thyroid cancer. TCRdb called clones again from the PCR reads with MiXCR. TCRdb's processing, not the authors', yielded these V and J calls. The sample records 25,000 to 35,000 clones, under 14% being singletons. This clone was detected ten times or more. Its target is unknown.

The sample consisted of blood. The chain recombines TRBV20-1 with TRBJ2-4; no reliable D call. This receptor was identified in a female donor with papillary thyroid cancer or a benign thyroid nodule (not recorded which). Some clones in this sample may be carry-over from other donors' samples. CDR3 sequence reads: CSAIDAAKRQLKNIQYF. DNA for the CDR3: TGCAGTGCTATCGACGCGGCCAAGAGACAACTAAAAAACATTCAGTACTTC.